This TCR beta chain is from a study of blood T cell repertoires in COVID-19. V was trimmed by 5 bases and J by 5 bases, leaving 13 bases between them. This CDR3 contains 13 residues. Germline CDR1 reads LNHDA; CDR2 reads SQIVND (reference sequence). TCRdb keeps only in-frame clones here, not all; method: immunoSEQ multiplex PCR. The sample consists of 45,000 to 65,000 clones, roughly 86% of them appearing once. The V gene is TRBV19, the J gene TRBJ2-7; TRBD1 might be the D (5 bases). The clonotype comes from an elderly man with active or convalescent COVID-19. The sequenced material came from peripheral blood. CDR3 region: CASSGITGDEQYF. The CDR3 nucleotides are TGTGCCAGTAGTGGAATAACAGGCGACGAGCAGTACTTC. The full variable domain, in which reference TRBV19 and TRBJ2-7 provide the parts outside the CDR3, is DGGITQSPKYLFRKEGQNVTLSCEQNLNHDAMYWYRQDPGQGLRLIYYSQIVNDFQKGDIAEGYSVSREKKESFPLTVTSAQKNPTAFYLCASSGITGDEQYFGPGTRLTVT.